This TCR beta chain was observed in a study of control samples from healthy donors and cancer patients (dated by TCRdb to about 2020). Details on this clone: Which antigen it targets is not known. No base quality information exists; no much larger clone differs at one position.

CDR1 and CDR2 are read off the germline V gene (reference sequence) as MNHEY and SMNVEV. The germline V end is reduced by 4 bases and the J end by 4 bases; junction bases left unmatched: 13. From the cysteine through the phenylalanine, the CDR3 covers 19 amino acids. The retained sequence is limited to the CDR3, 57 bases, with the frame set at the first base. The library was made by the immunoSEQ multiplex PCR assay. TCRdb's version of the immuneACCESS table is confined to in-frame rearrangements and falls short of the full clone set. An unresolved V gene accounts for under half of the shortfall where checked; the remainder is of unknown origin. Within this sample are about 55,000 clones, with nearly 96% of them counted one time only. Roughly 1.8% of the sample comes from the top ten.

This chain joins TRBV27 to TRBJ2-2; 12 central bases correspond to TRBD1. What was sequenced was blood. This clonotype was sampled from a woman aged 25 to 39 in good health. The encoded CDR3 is CASSYPAGTGGAGTGELFF. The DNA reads TGTGCCAGCAGTTACCCCGCCGGGACAGGGGGCGCTGGCACCGGGGAGCTGTTTTTT.